This T cell receptor beta chain is drawn from a study of T cells after posttransplantation cyclophosphamide. Regarding the study as a whole: Later post-transplant blood repertoires were often dominated by donor CD8+ memory clones. After PTCy, TRB diversity resembled that of CNI/methotrexate controls.

The naive gate required viable CD3+CD4+ or CD3+CD8+ cells with CCR7+CD45RA+CD45RO-CD95-CD27+CD28+ phenotype. This related bone marrow graft donor gave peripheral blood on the day of marrow donation. Clones were sequenced by immunoSEQ multiplex PCR, and TCRdb holds only the in-frame ones, with some missing. The data show tens of thousands of clones, with approximately 98% seen just once and about 0.12% held by the top ten. With respect to this clone: Its antigen is currently unknown. An end of the junction does not agree with germline; a read error may underlie this.

The CDR3 spans 15 residues. Germline V gives CDR1 MNHNY, CDR2 SVGAGI (reference sequence). The receptor was derived from a man between 50 and 59 years old in good health, CMV-negative, and a related stem cell transplant donor. Source material: naive CD4+ T cells sorted from PBMCs. The chain couples TRBV6-6 to TRBJ1-1, with D maybe TRBD1 (5 bases). The DNA of the CDR3 is TGTGCCAGCACTAATACGGGCGGGGGACCCCCGAAGTGGGTCTTT. As protein: CASTNTGGGPPKWVF.